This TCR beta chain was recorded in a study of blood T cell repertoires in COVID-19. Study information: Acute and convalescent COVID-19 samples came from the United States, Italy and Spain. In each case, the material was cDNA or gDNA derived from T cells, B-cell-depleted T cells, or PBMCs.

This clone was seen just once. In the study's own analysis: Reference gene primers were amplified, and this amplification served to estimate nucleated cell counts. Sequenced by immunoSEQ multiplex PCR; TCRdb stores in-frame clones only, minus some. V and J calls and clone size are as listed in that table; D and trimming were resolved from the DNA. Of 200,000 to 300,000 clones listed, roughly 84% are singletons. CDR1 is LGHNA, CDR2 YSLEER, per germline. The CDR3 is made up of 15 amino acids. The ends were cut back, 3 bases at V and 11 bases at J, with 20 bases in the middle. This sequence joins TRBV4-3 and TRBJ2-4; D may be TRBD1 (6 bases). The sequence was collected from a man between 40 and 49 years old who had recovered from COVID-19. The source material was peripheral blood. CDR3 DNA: TGCGCCAGCAGCCAGGGAGCCATTACAGGGACCCTTCAGTACTTC. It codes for CASSQGAITGTLQYF.